This TCR beta chain came from a study of identical twins. Study outcomes and limitations: For out-of-frame beta sequences, excess twin sharing was weaker. Out-of-frame alpha sequences common to twins were enriched for low generation probability. It was cross-sectional statistical analysis, not following the same donors, that the conclusions relied on.

Each cDNA held unique molecular identifiers, and template switching gave it a universal primer site. TCRdb re-analysed the 5' RACE reads in MiXCR, keeping a single row per CDR3 protein. The sample includes 400,000 to 550,000 distinct CDR3 sequences, roughly 13% seen only once; the top ten take around 0.98%. Germline CDR1 ENHRY, CDR2 SYGVKD. The V gene lost 2 bases and the J gene lost 4 bases, with 12 bases spanning the gap. The CDR3 covers 14 residues. Concerning this clonotype: Its antigen is not known.

This sample was also put to use in a study of yellow fever vaccine responses in identical twins.

This receptor was obtained from a woman aged 18-30 years in good health. Sequencing was done on a sample of CD4+ T cells sorted from blood. The chain recombines TRBV10-3 with TRBJ2-7, with no clear D. The CDR3 DNA is TGTGCCATCAGTGAGCTGGGCGAAGCTTACGAGCAGTACTTC. This encodes CAISELGEAYEQYF.